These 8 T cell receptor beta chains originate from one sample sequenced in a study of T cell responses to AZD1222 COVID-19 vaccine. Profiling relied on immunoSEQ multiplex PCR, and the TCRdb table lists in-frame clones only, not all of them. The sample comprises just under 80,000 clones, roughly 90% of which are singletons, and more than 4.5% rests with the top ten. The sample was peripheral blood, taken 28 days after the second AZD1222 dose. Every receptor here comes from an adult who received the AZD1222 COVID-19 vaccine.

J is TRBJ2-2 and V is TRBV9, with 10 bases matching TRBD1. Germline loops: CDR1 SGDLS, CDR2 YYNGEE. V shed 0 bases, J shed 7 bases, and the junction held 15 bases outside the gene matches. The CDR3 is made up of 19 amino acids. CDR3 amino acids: CASSVASRGGTGDVGELFF. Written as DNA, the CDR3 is TGTGCCAGCAGCGTAGCAAGTAGGGGCGGGACAGGGGATGTCGGGGAGCTGTTTTTT.

CDR3: CASSSFDSYTEAFF. CDR3 DNA: TGTGCCAGCAGTTCGTTCGACAGCTACACTGAAGCTTTCTTT. The genes are TRBV27 and TRBJ1-1; possibly TRBD1 for D (5 bases). The CDR3 spans 14 residues. CDR1 is MNHEY, CDR2 SMNVEV, per germline (reference sequence). V shed 4 bases and J shed 3 bases, with 12 bases lying between them.

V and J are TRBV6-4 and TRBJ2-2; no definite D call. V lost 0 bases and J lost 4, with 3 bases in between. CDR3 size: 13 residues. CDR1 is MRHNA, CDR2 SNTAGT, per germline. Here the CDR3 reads CASSDSGTGELFF. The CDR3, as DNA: TGTGCCAGCAGTGACTCAGGCACCGGGGAGCTGTTTTTT.

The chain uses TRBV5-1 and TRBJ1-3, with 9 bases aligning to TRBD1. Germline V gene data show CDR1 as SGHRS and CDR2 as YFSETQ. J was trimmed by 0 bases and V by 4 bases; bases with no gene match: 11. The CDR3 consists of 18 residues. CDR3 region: CASSPNPGTGNSGNTIYF. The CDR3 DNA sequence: TGCGCCAGCAGCCCAAACCCCGGGACAGGGAACTCTGGAAACACCATATATTTT.

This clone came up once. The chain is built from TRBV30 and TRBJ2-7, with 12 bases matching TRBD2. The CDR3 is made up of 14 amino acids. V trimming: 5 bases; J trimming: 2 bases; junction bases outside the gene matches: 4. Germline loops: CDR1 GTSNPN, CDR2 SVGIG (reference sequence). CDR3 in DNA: TGTGCCTGGGGGGGACTAGCGGGCCCCTACGAGCAGTACTTC. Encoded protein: CAWGGLAGPYEQYF.

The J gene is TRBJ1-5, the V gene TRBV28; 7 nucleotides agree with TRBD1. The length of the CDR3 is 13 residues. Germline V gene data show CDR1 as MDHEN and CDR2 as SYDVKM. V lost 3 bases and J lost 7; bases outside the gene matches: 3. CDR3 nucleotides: TGTGCCAGCAGTTTGTCACAGGGGCAGCCCCAGCATTTT. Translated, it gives CASSLSQGQPQHF.

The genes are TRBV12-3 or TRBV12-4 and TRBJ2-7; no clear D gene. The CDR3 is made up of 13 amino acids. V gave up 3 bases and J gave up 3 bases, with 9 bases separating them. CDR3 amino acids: CASSLNSFYEQYF. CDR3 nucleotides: TGTGCCAGCAGTTTGAACAGCTTCTACGAGCAGTACTTC.

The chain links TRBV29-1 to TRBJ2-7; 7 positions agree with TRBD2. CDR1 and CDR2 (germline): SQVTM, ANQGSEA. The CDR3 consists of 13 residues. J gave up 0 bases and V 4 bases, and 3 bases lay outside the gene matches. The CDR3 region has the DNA TGCAGCGTTGGGGGGGGGTTCTCCTACGAGCAGTACTTC. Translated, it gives CSVGGGFSYEQYF.